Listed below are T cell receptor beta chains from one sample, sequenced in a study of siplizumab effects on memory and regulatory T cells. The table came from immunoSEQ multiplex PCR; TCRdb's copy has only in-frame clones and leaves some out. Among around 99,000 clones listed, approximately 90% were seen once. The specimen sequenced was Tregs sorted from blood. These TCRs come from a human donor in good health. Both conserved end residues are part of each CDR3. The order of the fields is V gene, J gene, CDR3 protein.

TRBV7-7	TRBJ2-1	CASSATGTGGWNEQFF
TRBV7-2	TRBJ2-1	CASSSYVEQFF
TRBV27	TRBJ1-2	CASSLSLDRGIGGYTF
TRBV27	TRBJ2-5	CASSSTGAETQYF
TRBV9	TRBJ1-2	CASRPPIVNYGYTF
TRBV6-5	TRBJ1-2	CASSYSGTGLYGYTF
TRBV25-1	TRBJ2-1	CASSEWGGANNEQFF
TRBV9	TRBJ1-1	CASSAEGRGEATEAFF
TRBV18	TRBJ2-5	CASLGTSAQETQYF
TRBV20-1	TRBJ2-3	CSAPAADTQYF
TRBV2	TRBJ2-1	CASNRGVEQFF
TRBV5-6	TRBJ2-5	CASSRQLAGKETQYF
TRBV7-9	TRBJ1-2	CASSLGKGTGGYGYTF
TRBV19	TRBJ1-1	CASSAWGGTATEAFF
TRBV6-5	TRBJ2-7	CASSRGQGYEQYF
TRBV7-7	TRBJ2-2	CASSWGTGAGELFF
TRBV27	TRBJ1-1	CASSLSITGAKAFF
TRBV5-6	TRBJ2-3	CASSLEGGTDTQYF
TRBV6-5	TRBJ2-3	CATRPGGTDTQYF
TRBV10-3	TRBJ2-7	CAIQGWYEQYF
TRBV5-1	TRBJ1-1	CASSFDRDRAAFF
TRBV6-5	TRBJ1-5	CASSSQGTGAYQPQHF
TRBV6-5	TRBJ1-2	CASSEGQLYGYTF
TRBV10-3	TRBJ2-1	CAISQAGGPGNEQFF
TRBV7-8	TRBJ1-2	CASSLALSYGYTF
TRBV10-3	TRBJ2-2	CAISGRQGQRELFF
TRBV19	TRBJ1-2	CASSLSNYGYTF
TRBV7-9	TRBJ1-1	CASSGRDRGLNTEAFF
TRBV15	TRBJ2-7	CATSRDPTGGYEQYF
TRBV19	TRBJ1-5	CASSPGPFQPQHF
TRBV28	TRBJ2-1	CASSLWSLAGEYNEQFF
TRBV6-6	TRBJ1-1	CASSGPGQIEAFF
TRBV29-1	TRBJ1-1	CSVILDRGLTGPFF
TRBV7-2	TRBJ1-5	CASSRMNQPQHF
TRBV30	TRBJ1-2	CAWSWVLGGYTF
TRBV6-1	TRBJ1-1	CASSLTSLLGAFF
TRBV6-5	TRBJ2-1	CASSYSFGGARNEQFF
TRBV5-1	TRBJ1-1	CASSPGVGTEAFF
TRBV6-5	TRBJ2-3	CASSHTQYF
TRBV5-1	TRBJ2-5	CTSTRTGGARETQYF
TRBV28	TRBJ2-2	CASSFLGLAANTGELFF
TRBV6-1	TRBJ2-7	CASSPWGQSSYEQYF
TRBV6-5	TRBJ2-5	CASSYIAGGRRETQYF
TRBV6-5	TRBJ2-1	CASSYAGGGYNEQFF
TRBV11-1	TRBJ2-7	CASAPGTSSYEQYF
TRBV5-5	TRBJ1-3	CASSPPEGLNTIYF
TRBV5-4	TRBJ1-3	CASSSGSSGNTIYF
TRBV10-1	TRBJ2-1	CASSLAGDNEQFF